Below, 10 T cell receptor beta chains from the same sample are listed, as sequenced in a study of Ad26.COV2.S vaccination and SARS-CoV-2 variants (dated by TCRdb to the early 2020s). What the treatment or condition label conveys for this sample: over 15 received Ad26.COV2.S at low or high dose, single or two shots; 5 received placebo; per-sample allocation not given. For vaccine and placebo recipients, the sequenced repertoires came from samples collected on day 63 after the first injection. Library method: the immunoSEQ multiplex PCR assay. TCRdb retrieved this table from immuneACCESS and kept in-frame rearrangements only. Not all clones are present; in checked studies, unresolved V genes account for under half, and no reason is known for the remainder. For this sample the table gives fewer than 400,000 clones, of which about 85% were detected only once. In total, the top ten clones hold 2.1% of the sample.

The sequences come from peripheral blood, collected in a trial of Ad26.COV2.S vaccine versus placebo. Every receptor here comes from a person aged 18-65 years who received the Ad26.COV2.S COVID-19 vaccine or a placebo.

In DNA, the CDR3 is TGTGCCAGCAGCCCTGATCCAGCCCCTTCGGATGGCTACACCTTC. Protein: CASSPDPAPSDGYTF. The chain uses TRBV11-2 and TRBJ1-2; D remains ambiguous. Trimming left V 5 bases short and J 6 bases short, with 19 bases between. CDR1 is SGHAT and CDR2 is FQNNGV in the germline V gene. This CDR3 is built from 15 residues.

This clone was detected once. The V call is TRBV5-4, the J call TRBJ1-2, with 7 nucleotides matching TRBD1. J lost 8 bases, V lost 4 bases, and 11 bases had no gene match. This CDR3 contains 14 residues. The germline CDR1 and CDR2 sequences are SGHNT and YYREEE (reference sequence). The CDR3 bases are TGTGCCAGCAGCGGCCAGACAGGGTATCAGGGCTACACCTTC. Protein: CASSGQTGYQGYTF.

V is TRBV11-1 and J is TRBJ2-3; the D is unclear. Germline values: CDR1 SGHAT, CDR2 FQDESV (reference sequence). The CDR3 has 14 residues. Trimming left V 5 bases short and J 3 bases short, with 12 bases between. CDR3 sequence reads: CASSPHLGTDTQYF. CDR3 bases: TGTGCCAGCAGCCCACATCTAGGAACAGATACGCAGTATTTT.

The rearrangement links TRBV29-1 to TRBJ1-2, with D hard to call. The V gene lost 6 bases and the J gene lost 2 bases, with 13 bases spanning the gap. CDR3 length equals 13 residues. CDR1 is SQVTM and CDR2 is ANQGSEA in the germline V gene. In nucleotides, the CDR3 is TGCAGCGTCGATTACGGAATGAACTATGGCTACACCTTC. This encodes CSVDYGMNYGYTF.

The chain combines TRBV7-2 with TRBJ2-1; TRBD1 aligns across 8 bases. V was clipped by 0 bases and J by 5 bases; unmatched bases: 9. CDR1 SGHTA and CDR2 FQGNSA come from the germline V gene. The CDR3 contains 17 residues. The CDR3 sequence is CASSLALRDRLNNEQFF. The CDR3 region has the DNA TGTGCCAGCAGCTTAGCTTTGCGGGACAGGCTGAACAATGAGCAGTTCTTC.

This chain connects TRBV28 to TRBJ1-5; no firm D call. Germline V gene lookup returns CDR1 MDHEN and CDR2 SYDVKM. Trimming stripped 6 bases from V and 0 bases from J, with 9 bases between. The length of the CDR3 is 14 residues. The CDR3 DNA sequence: TGTGCCAGCAGCCCACCCCATAGCAATCAGCCCCAGCATTTT. Protein sequence: CASSPPHSNQPQHF.

The V gene is TRBV27, the J gene TRBJ2-5; D gene uncertain. Trimming took 5 bases from V and 4 from J, leaving 11 bases between them. CDR1 and CDR2 (germline): MNHEY, SMNVEV (reference sequence). CDR3 length: 13 amino acids. The CDR3 sequence: CASSMRTLETQYF. The CDR3 DNA is TGTGCCAGCAGTATGAGGACCCTAGAGACCCAGTACTTC.

This sequence joins TRBV10-3 and TRBJ2-7, with 8 positions matching TRBD1. The CDR3 spans 15 residues. The V gene end was trimmed by 5 bases and the J gene end by 3 bases; junction bases not matched to a gene: 9. Germline CDR1 and CDR2: ENHRY and SYGVKD. CDR3 nucleotides: TGTGCCATCAGTCCGACAGGGGAAACCCGCTACGAGCAGTACTTC. Amino acids: CAISPTGETRYEQYF.

The chain has TRBV6-4 and TRBJ2-5; possibly TRBD1 for D (6 bases). Germline values: CDR1 MRHNA, CDR2 SNTAGT. V shed 7 bases and J shed 2 bases, with 17 bases lying between them. The CDR3 is made up of 15 amino acids. This CDR3 is CASTRGPGRQETQYF. The DNA for the CDR3 is TGTGCCAGCACCAGGGGTCCAGGGCGGCAAGAGACCCAGTACTTC.

V usage is TRBV28 and J usage is TRBJ2-7; TRBD1 matches at 8 bases. CDR1 and CDR2 (germline): MDHEN, SYDVKM. This CDR3 spans 18 amino acids. The junction had 18 bases not matched to a gene; V was cut back by 5 bases and J by 3 bases. In nucleotides, the CDR3 is TGTGCCAGCAGTCTGGACAGGGATCGCGTCCTTTCGAACTACGAGCAGTACTTC. Encoded protein: CASSLDRDRVLSNYEQYF.